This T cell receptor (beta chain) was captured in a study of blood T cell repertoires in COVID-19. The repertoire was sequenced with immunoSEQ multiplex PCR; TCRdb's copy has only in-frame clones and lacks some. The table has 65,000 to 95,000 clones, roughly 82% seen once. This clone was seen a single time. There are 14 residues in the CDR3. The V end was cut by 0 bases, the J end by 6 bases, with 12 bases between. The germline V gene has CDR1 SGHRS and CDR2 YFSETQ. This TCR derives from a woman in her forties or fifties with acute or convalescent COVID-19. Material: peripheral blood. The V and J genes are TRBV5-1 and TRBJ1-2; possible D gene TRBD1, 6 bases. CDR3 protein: CASSLAGDGNGYTF. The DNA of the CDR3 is TGCGCCAGCAGCTTGGCAGGGGATGGAAATGGCTACACCTTC.